This T cell receptor beta chain emerged from a study of T cells in Graves' hyperthyroidism and ophthalmopathy. Study-wide results and caveats: Researchers report that a 13 V-J model separated ophthalmopathy from stable hyperthyroidism.

This clonotype came up many times. The antigen remains undetermined. The CDR3 covers 13 residues. Germline-derived CDR1 and CDR2 are SGHKS and YYEKEE (reference sequence). V gave up 2 bases and J gave up 1 base, with 6 bases separating them. RNA transcripts served as the template for amplifying TCR beta CDR3 regions. An initial round of RT-PCR targeting the TCR CDR3 relied on the HTBI primer set. TCRdb analysed the multiplex PCR reads with MiXCR anew, one entry per CDR3 protein. The table lists around 530,000 distinct CDR3 sequences, roughly 15% of them singletons, with roughly 15% in the top ten. Sequenced material: blood. The V gene is TRBV5-5, the J gene TRBJ1-1, with D hard to call. The TCR originated in a young woman with Graves' ophthalmopathy. The CDR3 DNA reads TGTGCCAGCAGCTTCACCCCGAACACTGAAGCTTTCTTT. Protein product: CASSFTPNTEAFF.